The text below deals with one TCR beta chain. Its antigen remains undetermined. No quality values exist for individual bases; no much larger clone is one base distant. According to the study, the label for this sample's treatment or condition signals: approximately nine-day PBMC culture with coronavirus spike peptide pools or control peptides (ViraFEST assay). The study used the ViraFEST assay, which expanded antigen-specific T cells with peptide pools and then identified expanded clonotypes by TCR sequencing. The convalescent patients' positive SARS-CoV-2 PCR tests were from March to December 2020, which was before the Alpha, Beta and Delta variants emerged in the United States. PBMCs were cultured at about 2 million per well in IMDM supplemented with approximately 5% human AB serum and 9 to 10 IU/ml IL-2, with approximately 10 ug/ml peptide pools added. Half of the culture medium was replaced with fresh IL-2-containing medium on days 3 and 7. Once the cells had been in culture for about 10 days, the EasySep CD4+ T cell isolation kit was used to isolate CD4+ T cells by negative selection. PBMCs were separated from whole blood using Ficoll-Paque Plus gradient centrifugation and then either used fresh or cryopreserved at -140C. Triplicate wells were generally used for each culture condition.

The library relied on PCR. TCR sequencing of DNA from cultured CD4+ T cells used the Oncomine TCR Beta short-read assay at the Johns Hopkins FTIC core. The QIAamp micro DNA kit was used to extract genomic DNA from the cultured CD4+ T cells. Oncomine TCR Beta libraries from cultured CD4+ T cells were pooled with unique dual indexes and sequenced on an Illumina iSeq 100. The original pipeline was this. Non-productive sequences were removed, and CDR3s that did not start with C, did not end with F or W, or were shorter than 7 amino acids were discarded. Antigen-specific clonotypes were identified with the MANAFEST web application by comparing peptide-stimulated wells with reference and other culture wells. For a clone to be called positive, the clone needed an FDR below 0.05, an odds ratio above 5, and a productive frequency above 0.1% in at least two of three replicate wells. Clonotypes that were significantly expanded in both SARS-CoV-2 spike wells and at least one common cold coronavirus spike condition were defined as cross-reactive. Similarity between CDR3 sequences was evaluated in R version 3.6.1 using Levenshtein distances (stringdist) and unrooted phylogenetic trees (ape). Using fastp trimming at Q25 and MiXCR clonotype assembly, TCRdb reanalyzed the public sequencing data and kept in-frame beta chains. Entries that share a CDR3 protein sequence are merged under the most common genes and DNA. The V and J calls here are based on TCRdb, not the publication. Across this sample there are over 15,000 distinct CDR3 sequences, with 30% to 40% seen only once. The ten largest account for 15% to 17% of the sample.

These data originate in a study of vaccination and CD4 T cells after COVID-19 (dated 2022 in TCRdb). Turning to the overall study: Convalescent patients had a positive SARS-CoV-2 result on nasal swab PCR, and of these patients, several had mild disease and one had severe disease. Six males and four females were included in the convalescent cohort, with two Hispanic individuals, seven Caucasians, two Asians and one multiracial person represented. In control cultures, a CEFX viral epitope pool was used as positive control, an HIV-1 Nef peptide pool was used as negative control, or no peptide was added. The time from the second vaccine dose to post-vaccine blood sampling had a median of roughly 72 days and ranged from roughly 13 to 241 days. The spike-specific CD4+ TCR repertoire was compared before and after mRNA vaccination in 10 COVID-19 convalescent patients and a handful of infection-naive healthy vaccine recipients. Post-COVID blood samples were collected from convalescent patients a median of around 100 days after diagnosis, with a range of about 35 to 161 days. Participants received two doses of either the Pfizer-BioNTech BNT162b2 vaccine (n=8) or the Moderna mRNA-1273 vaccine (n=2). For stimulating the cultures, overlapping spike peptide pools were used, derived from SARS-CoV-2 as well as from the common cold coronaviruses HCoV-NL63, HCoV-OC43 and HCoV-229E.

Overall study outcomes, separate from this receptor: Of the vaccine-specific clones found in convalescent patients, nearly all (304 of 307) were mono-reactive for SARS-CoV-2 spike instead of being cross-reactive with common cold coronaviruses. In convalescent patients, a median roughly 85% of post-vaccine SARS-CoV-2-reactive clones were detected only after vaccination, suggesting vaccine-specific priming. The number of convalescent patients in the study was relatively small, and the study did not examine early timepoints following natural infection. The median number of SARS-CoV-2-reactive clonotypes rose from 20 to 25 after infection to roughly 40 after vaccination, but the change was not significant.

Taken from cysteine to phenylalanine, the CDR3 has 14 residues. The retained sequence is limited to the CDR3, 42 bases, with the frame set at the first base. CDR1 MNHNS and CDR2 SASEGT are derived from the germline V gene. V is cut by 8 bases and J by 2 bases, and the space between the germline ends is 15 bases. The sample consisted of cultured CD4+ T cells from blood. The source is a human donor with COVID-19. Recombination linked TRBV6-1 to TRBJ1-2; TRBD1 is a possible D gene, resting on 6 matching bases. The DNA sequence is given as TGTGCCAGCGACAGTGAGGGGGGGAACTATGGCTACACCTTC. It specifies CASDSEGGNYGYTF.